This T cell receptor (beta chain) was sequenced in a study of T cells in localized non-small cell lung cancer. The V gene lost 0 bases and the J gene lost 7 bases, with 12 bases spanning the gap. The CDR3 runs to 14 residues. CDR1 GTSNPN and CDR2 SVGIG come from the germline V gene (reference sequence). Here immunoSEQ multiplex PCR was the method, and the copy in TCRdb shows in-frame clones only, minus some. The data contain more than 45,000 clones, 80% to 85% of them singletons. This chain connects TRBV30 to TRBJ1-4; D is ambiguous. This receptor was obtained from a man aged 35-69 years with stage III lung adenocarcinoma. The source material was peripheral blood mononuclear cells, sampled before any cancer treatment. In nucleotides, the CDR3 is TGTGCCTGGAGTGTACTCCAGGCGGGTGAAAAACTGTTTTTT. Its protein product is CAWSVLQAGEKLFF.